The TCR beta chain under discussion was sequenced for a study of human T cells and chemical hapten exposure. Background on the study: Per-sample TCR yields varied mainly from small pooled library volume differences. Findings and caveats of the study: While controls formed fewer of them, expanded TCRs formed significantly more large CDR3 similarity clusters.

A note on this clonotype: Its antigen is still unknown.

The time point: patch test 3, about 24 weeks after DPC sensitization. As to treatment: therapeutic diphenylcyclopropenone sensitization with weekly scalp DPC. The CDR3 is 13 residues long. Trimming removed 3 bases at V and 4 bases at J, with 9 bases between. Germline-derived CDR1 and CDR2 are MDHEN and SYDVKM. MiXCR, run by TCRdb on the RACE reads, gives a single entry per CDR3 protein. This repertoire shows 95,000 to 150,000 distinct CDR3 sequences, about 11% found once; its top ten account for around 2.2%. The gene calls are TRBV28 and TRBJ1-1; no clear D gene. This TCR came from a woman between 45 and 65 years old with alopecia areata. Some clones in this sample may be carry-over from other donors' samples. This specimen was whole blood, taken in connection with sensitization to the hapten diphenylcyclopropenone (DPC). Here the CDR3 DNA reads TGTGCCAGCAGTTTTGAGGCAGCCACTGAAGCTTTCTTT. As protein: CASSFEAATEAFF.